This T cell receptor (beta chain) was identified during a study of blood T cell repertoires in COVID-19. On the study more broadly: Specimens from acute and convalescent COVID-19 originated in the United States, Italy and Spain. T cells, B-cell-depleted T cells, or PBMCs supplied cDNA or gDNA.

Original analysis: Reference gene primer amplification yielded estimated nucleated cell counts. The repertoire was sequenced with immunoSEQ multiplex PCR; TCRdb's copy has only in-frame clones and lacks some. V, J and clone size were drawn from that table, and D and trimming were deduced from the DNA. The top ten hold around 6.6% of the sample, which has roughly 30,000 clones, approximately 85% seen once. This clone is medium-sized. Specimen: peripheral blood. The TCR sequence derives from a man in his 60s with active COVID-19.

CDR3 sequence reads: CASSGGEGLTYEQYF. The CDR3 DNA reads as TGTGCCAGCAGCGGGGGGGAAGGGTTAACCTACGAGCAGTACTTC. The chain is built from TRBV5-4 and TRBJ2-7; 7 bases are shared with TRBD2. The trim removed 4 bases at V and 2 bases at J, leaving 9 bases unmatched. The germline V gene has CDR1 SGHNT and CDR2 YYREEE (reference sequence). This CDR3 spans 15 amino acids.